The 8 T cell receptor beta chains presented below share a single source sample, sequenced in a study of neurological immune-mediated disorders (dated by TCRdb to the late 2010s). The sample's time point, from its label and the paper: technical triplicate 3. The method was 5' RACE. The instrument given in TCRdb is Illumina HiSeq 2500. TCRdb reprocessed the public reads (quality trimming at Q25 with fastp, clone calling with MiXCR) and kept in-frame beta chains. Each CDR3 protein appears once, grouped with its most common genes and DNA. Within this sample are tens of thousands of distinct CDR3 sequences, with 16% of them counted one time only. In total, the top ten clones hold less than 5.5% of the sample. Source material: CD4+ T cells from blood. The receptors derive from a female donor with HTLV-1-associated myelopathy (HAM/TSP).

This clonotype was detected ten times or more. The chain recombines TRBV12-3 or TRBV12-4 with TRBJ2-1; TRBD2 aligns across 11 bases. Trimming took 5 bases from V and 8 from J; bases not matched to a gene: 11. The CDR3 is 16 residues long. For the CDR3, the DNA is TGTGCCAGCAGTGAACTAGCGGGAGAGGGGGAGGATGAGCAGTTCTTC. Translating it yields CASSELAGEGEDEQFF.

This clonotype was seen many times. This chain connects TRBV18 to TRBJ1-2; D ambiguous. In germline, CDR1 is KGHSH, CDR2 LQKENI. The CDR3 loop spans 13 amino acids. Trimming stripped 3 bases from V and 0 bases from J, with 5 bases between. CDR3: CASSPKPNYGYTF. The CDR3 DNA reads as TGTGCCAGCTCACCGAAACCTAACTATGGCTACACCTTC.

This clonotype was picked up many times. This rearrangement joins TRBV4-2 to TRBJ2-3; D gene unclear. V lost 5 bases and J lost 5, with 14 bases in between. Looked up from germline, CDR1 is LGHNA and CDR2 is YNFKEQ. This CDR3 spans 14 amino acids. DNA of the CDR3: TGTGCCAGCAGCGACGGCCAGATGGAAGATACGCAGTATTTT. Its protein product is CASSDGQMEDTQYF.

This clonotype has a count of ten or more. V gene TRBV20-1 combines with J gene TRBJ2-1; 12 bases are shared with TRBD1. This CDR3 contains 13 residues. CDR1 and CDR2 (germline): DFQATT, SNEGSKA (reference sequence). V gave up 3 bases and J gave up 8 bases; unmatched junction bases: 2. CDR3 in DNA: TGCAGTGCTAGGGGACAGGGGGCAGATGAGCAGTTCTTC. Its protein is CSARGQGADEQFF.

The chain is built from TRBV5-1 and TRBJ2-3; 11 bases match TRBD2. The germline V gene has CDR1 SGHRS and CDR2 YFSETQ. The CDR3 extends over 16 amino acids. Trimming cost V 2 bases and J 5 bases; bases outside gene matches: 7. The CDR3 DNA sequence: TGCGCCAGCAGCTTAGGGACTAGCGGATGGGTAGATACGCAGTATTTT. Protein: CASSLGTSGWVDTQYF.

This clonotype was recorded at least ten times. This chain links TRBV27 with TRBJ2-7; a possible D gene is TRBD1 (6 bases). Germline assignment: CDR1 MNHEY and CDR2 SMNVEV (reference sequence). This CDR3 contains 13 residues. V shed 5 bases and J shed 3 bases, with 11 bases lying between them. CDR3 coding DNA: TGTGCCAGCAGTACACAGGGAAGCTACGAGCAGTACTTC. The encoded protein is CASSTQGSYEQYF.

This clonotype showed up many times. This chain joins TRBV5-1 and TRBJ2-1; TRBD1 agrees at 7 bases. This CDR3 is built from 14 residues. Per the germline V gene, CDR1 is SGHRS and CDR2 is YFSETQ. The ends lost 2 bases at V and 8 bases at J; junction bases unmatched: 7. The CDR3: CASSFKLQGHEQFF. CDR3 in DNA: TGCGCCAGCAGCTTCAAACTACAGGGGCATGAGCAGTTCTTC.

In its sample, this clonotype was seen many times. The chain couples TRBV20-1 to TRBJ2-5; perhaps D is TRBD1 or TRBD2 (5 bases each). The V gene's germline CDR1 is DFQATT and CDR2 SNEGSKA (reference sequence). Trimming pared 6 bases from V and 4 bases from J, leaving 15 bases between. CDR3 size: 13 residues. CDR3 sequence (DNA): TGCAGTGCCCCCGGGACCTCCCCAGAGACCCAGTACTTC. It yields the protein CSAPGTSPETQYF.